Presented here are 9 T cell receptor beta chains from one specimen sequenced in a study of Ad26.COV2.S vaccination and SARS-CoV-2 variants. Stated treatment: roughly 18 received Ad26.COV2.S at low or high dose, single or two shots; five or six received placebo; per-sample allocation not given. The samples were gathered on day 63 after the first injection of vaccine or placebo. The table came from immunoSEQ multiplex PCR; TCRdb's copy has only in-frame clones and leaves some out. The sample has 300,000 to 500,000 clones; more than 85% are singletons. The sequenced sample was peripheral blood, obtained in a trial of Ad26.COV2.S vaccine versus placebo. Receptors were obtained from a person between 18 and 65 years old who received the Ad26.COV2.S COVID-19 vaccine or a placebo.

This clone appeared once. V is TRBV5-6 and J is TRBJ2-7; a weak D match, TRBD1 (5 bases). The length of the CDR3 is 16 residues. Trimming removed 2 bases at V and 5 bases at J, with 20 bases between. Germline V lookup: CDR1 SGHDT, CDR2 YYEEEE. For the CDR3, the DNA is TGTGCCAGCAGCTTCGTTTTGTACACAGGACCCCACGAGCAGTACTTC. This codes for CASSFVLYTGPHEQYF.

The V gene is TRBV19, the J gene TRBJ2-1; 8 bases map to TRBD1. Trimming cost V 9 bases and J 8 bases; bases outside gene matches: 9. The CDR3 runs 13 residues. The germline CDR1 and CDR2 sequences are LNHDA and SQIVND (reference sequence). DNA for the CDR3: TGTGCCAGCGAAGGACAGGGAAAGTATGAGCAGTTCTTC. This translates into CASEGQGKYEQFF.

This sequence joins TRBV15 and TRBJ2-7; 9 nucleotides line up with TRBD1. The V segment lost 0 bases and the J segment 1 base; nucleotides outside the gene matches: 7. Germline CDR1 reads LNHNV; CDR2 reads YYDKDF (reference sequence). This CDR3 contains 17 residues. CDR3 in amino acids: CATSREIRGTGSYEQYF. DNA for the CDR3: TGTGCCACCAGCAGAGAAATCAGGGGGACAGGGTCCTACGAGCAGTACTTC.

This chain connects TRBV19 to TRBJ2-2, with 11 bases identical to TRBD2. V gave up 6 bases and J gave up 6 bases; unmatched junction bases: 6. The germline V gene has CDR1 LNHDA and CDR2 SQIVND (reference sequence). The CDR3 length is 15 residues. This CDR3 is CASSRIAGGSGELFF. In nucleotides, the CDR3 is TGTGCCAGTAGCCGAATAGCGGGGGGGTCCGGGGAGCTGTTTTTT. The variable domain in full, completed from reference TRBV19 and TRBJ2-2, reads DGGITQSPKYLFRKEGQNVTLSCEQNLNHDAMYWYRQDPGQGLRLIYYSQIVNDFQKGDIAEGYSVSREKKESFPLTVTSAQKNPTAFYLCASSRIAGGSGELFFGEGSRLTVL.

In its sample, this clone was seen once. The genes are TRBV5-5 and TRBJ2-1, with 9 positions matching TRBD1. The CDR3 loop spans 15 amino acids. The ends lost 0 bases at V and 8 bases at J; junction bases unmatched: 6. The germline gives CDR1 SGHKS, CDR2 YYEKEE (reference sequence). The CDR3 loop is CASSLGGTGPDEQFF. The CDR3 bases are TGTGCCAGCAGCTTGGGCGGGACAGGGCCCGATGAGCAGTTCTTC. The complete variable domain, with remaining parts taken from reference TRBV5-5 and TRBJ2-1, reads DAGVTQSPTHLIKTRGQQVTLRCSPISGHKSVSWYQQVLGQGPQFIFQYYEKEERGRGNFPDRFSARQFPNYSSELNVNALLLGDSALYLCASSLGGTGPDEQFFGPGTRLTVL.

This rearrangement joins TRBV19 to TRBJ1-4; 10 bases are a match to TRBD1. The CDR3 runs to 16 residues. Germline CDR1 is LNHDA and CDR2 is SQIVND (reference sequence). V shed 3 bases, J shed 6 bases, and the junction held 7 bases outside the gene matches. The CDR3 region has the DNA TGTGCCAGTAGTATCCGACAGGGGGCACTTGATGAAAAACTGTTTTTT. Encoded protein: CASSIRQGALDEKLFF.

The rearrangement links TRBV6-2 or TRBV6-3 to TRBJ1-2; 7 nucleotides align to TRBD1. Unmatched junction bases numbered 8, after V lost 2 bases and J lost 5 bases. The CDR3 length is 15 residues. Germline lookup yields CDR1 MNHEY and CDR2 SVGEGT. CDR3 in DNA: TGTGCCAGCAGTTACCGAGACAGGGTGGGATATGGCTACACCTTC. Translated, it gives CASSYRDRVGYGYTF.

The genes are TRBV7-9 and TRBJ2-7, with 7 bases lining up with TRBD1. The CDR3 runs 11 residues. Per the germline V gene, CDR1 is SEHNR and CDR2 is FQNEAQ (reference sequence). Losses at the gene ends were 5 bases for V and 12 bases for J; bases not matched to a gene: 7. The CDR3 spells CASSLDRDRYF. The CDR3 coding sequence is TGTGCCAGCAGCCTCGACAGGGATCGGTACTTC.

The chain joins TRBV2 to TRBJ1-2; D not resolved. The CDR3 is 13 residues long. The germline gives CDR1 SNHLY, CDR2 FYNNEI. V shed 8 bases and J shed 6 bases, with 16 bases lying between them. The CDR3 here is CASPTEEYNGYTF. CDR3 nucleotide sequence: TGTGCCAGCCCGACGGAGGAATACAATGGCTACACCTTC. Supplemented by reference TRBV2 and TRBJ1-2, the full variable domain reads EPEVTQTPSHQVTQMGQEVILRCVPISNHLYFYWYRQILGQKVEFLVSFYNNEISEKSEIFDDQFSVERPDGSNFTLKIRSTKLEDSAMYFCASPTEEYNGYTFGSGTRLTVV.